The T cell receptor beta chain under discussion was sequenced for a study of T cells in Graves' hyperthyroidism and ophthalmopathy. Per the germline V gene, CDR1 is SEHNR and CDR2 is FQNEAQ (reference sequence). The CDR3 is 13 amino acids. V gave up 1 base and J gave up 6 bases, with 9 bases separating them. TCR beta CDR3 regions were amplified from RNA transcripts. RT-PCR in the first round (using the HTBI primer set) targeted the TCR CDR3. MiXCR, run by TCRdb on the multiplex PCR reads, gives a single entry per CDR3 protein. The data show about 640,000 distinct CDR3 sequences, 45% seen once. This clonotype was observed many times.

The receptor was isolated from an adult man with Graves' disease, either hyperthyroidism or ophthalmopathy (not recorded which). Sequencing input: peripheral blood or thyroid tissue (not recorded which). The rearrangement links TRBV7-9 to TRBJ1-2, with D possibly being TRBD1 (6 bases). The CDR3 sequence is CASSLDRVDGYTF. The CDR3 DNA reads TGTGCCAGCAGCTTAGACAGGGTAGATGGCTACACCTTC. Combining the CDR3 with reference TRBV7-9 and TRBJ1-2 gives the whole variable domain DTGVSQNPRHKITKRGQNVTFRCDPISEHNRLYWYRQTLGQGPEFLTYFQNEAQLEKSRLLSDRFSAERPKGSFSTLEIQRTEQGDSAMYLCASSLDRVDGYTFGSGTRLTVV.